This section outlines one TCR beta chain sequence together with its context. CDR1 and CDR2 from the germline V gene are SGHRS and YFSETQ. V lost 3 bases to trimming and J lost 5 bases, with 14 bases between them. The CDR3 length is 15 residues. This record comes from a study of cytomegalovirus exposure and HLA in healthy donors. The PCR used 60 Vbeta and 13 Jbeta primers. TCRdb's table, derived via immunoSEQ multiplex PCR, lists solely in-frame clones and lacks some. The table lists about 110,000 clones. Material: PBMCs. The TCR comes from a man aged 30-40 years in good health and CMV-seronegative. The chain recombines TRBV5-1 with TRBJ2-2; tentatively, D is TRBD1 (5 bases). The CDR3 region has the DNA TGCGCCAGCAGCTCGGACACCATCGGAACCGGGGAGCTGTTTTTT. It encodes CASSSDTIGTGELFF.